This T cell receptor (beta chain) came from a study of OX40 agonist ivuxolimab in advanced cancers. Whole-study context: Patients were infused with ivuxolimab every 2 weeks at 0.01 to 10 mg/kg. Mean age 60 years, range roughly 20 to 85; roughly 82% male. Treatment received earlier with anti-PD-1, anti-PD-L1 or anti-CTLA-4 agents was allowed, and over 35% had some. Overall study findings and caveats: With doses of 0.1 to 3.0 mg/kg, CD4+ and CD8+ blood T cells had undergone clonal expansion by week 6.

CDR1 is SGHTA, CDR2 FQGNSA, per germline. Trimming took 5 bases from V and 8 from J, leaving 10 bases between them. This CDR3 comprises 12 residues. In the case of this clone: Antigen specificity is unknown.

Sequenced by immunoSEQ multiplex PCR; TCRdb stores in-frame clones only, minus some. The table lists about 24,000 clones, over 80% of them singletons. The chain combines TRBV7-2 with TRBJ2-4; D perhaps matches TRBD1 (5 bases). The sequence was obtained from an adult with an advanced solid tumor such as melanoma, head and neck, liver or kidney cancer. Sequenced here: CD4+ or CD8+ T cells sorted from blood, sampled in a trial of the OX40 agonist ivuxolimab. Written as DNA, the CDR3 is TGTGCCAGCAGCCCTCTAGGGGACATTCAGTACTTC. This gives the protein CASSPLGDIQYF. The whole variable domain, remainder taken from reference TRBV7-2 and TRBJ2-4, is GAGVSQSPSNKVTEKGKDVELRCDPISGHTALYWYRQSLGQGLEFLIYFQGNSAPDKSGLPSDRFSAERTGGSVSTLTIQRTQQEDSAVYLCASSPLGDIQYFGAGTRLSVL.